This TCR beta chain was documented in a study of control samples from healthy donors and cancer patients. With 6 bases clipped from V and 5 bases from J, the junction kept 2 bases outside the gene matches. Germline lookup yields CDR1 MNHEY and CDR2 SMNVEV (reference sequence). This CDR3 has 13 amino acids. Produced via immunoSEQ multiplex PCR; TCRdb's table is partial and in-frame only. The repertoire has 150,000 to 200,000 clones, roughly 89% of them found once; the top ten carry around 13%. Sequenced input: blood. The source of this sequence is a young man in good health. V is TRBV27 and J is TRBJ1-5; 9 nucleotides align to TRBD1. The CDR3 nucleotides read TGTGCCAGCAGACGGACAGGGGATCAGCCCCAGCATTTT. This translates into CASRRTGDQPQHF.